This T cell receptor beta chain was obtained from a study of CD8 T cells in Susac syndrome. Random hexamers primed reverse transcription of roughly 0.5 to 1 ug RNA. TCRdb processed the immunoSEQ multiplex PCR reads anew with MiXCR; each CDR3 protein has one entry. Of roughly 150,000 distinct CDR3 sequences in the sample, 90% to 97% were seen once. V lost 5 bases and J 1 base, leaving 13 bases between the germline ends. This CDR3 has 15 amino acids. The germline CDR1 and CDR2 sequences are MNHEY and SMNVEV (reference sequence). V usage is TRBV27 and J usage is TRBJ2-3; TRBD2 is a possible D gene (6 bases). What was sequenced was CD4+ T cells from PBMCs. The sequence came from a human donor with Susac syndrome. For the CDR3, the DNA is TGTGCCAGCAGTCTAAGGGCTAGCGGCACAGATACGCAGTATTTT. Its translation is CASSLRASGTDTQYF.